Included here is one T cell receptor (beta chain) sequence, with context. Additional DNA sequences in this sample encode the identical CDR3. TCRB transcripts that were expressed got sequenced, as all of the isolated RNA had been reverse transcribed. The assay was immunoSEQ multiplex PCR, and TCRdb's table has in-frame clones only and misses some. The sample holds about 900,000 clones; about 17% are singletons and the top ten take around 0.02%. In germline, CDR1 is LNHNV, CDR2 YYDKDF (reference sequence). CDR3 length equals 13 residues. V lost 0 bases, J lost 4 bases, and 7 bases lay in between. The sample is drawn from a study of beta chain features in type 1 diabetes.

Sequencing was performed on naive CD4+ T cells from blood. The receptor was isolated from a woman aged 18 to 35 in good health. The chain links TRBV15 to TRBJ2-7, with D hard to call. CDR3 nucleotides: TGTGCCACCAGCAGAGATCCTCTTTACGAGCAGTACTTC. Translating it yields CATSRDPLYEQYF.